Below, 22 T cell receptor beta chains from the same sample are listed, as sequenced in a study of cytotoxic CD8 clonotypes in ibrutinib-treated CLL. The protocol was immunoSEQ multiplex PCR, while the TCRdb copy is restricted to in-frame clones and leaves out a portion. The data show 97,000 or so clones, approximately 78% seen once. Sequencing used PBMCs, obtained after 12 months of ibrutinib treatment. These receptors originate from a human donor with chronic lymphocytic leukemia.

This clone has a handful of counts. This sequence joins TRBV6-6 and TRBJ2-1, with TRBD2 matching 13 bases. V shed 6 bases and J 8 bases; nucleotides not matched to a gene: 7. The CDR3 contains 15 residues. Per the germline V gene, CDR1 is MNHNY and CDR2 is SVGAGI (reference sequence). The CDR3 DNA reads as TGTGCCAGCAGACTGGGGACTAGCGGGGTGCATGAGCAGTTCTTC. Protein product: CASRLGTSGVHEQFF.

The chain links TRBV9 to TRBJ1-4; maybe TRBD1 (6 bases). Germline V gives CDR1 SGDLS, CDR2 YYNGEE. CDR3 length equals 14 residues. V lost 0 bases, J lost 10 bases, and 13 bases lay in between. CDR3 protein: CASSVDRAPGKLFF. CDR3 DNA: TGTGCCAGCAGCGTAGACAGGGCCCCTGGAAAACTGTTTTTT. Complete variable domain (other parts from reference TRBV9 and TRBJ1-4): DSGVTQTPKHLITATGQRVTLRCSPRSGDLSVYWYQQSLDQGLQFLIQYYNGEERAKGNILERFSAQQFPDLHSELNLSSLELGDSALYFCASSVDRAPGKLFFGSGTQLSVL.

The chain combines TRBV7-2 with TRBJ1-4; 7 positions agree with TRBD1. CDR1 is SGHTA, CDR2 FQGNSA, per germline. J was trimmed by 8 bases and V by 6 bases; bases with no gene match: 12. This CDR3 comprises 15 residues. The DNA of the CDR3 is TGTGCCAGCAGTCCGAGGGGGCGATCGGGAGAAAAACTGTTTTTT. Its translation: CASSPRGRSGEKLFF.

The chain uses TRBV11-1 and TRBJ1-4; no definite D call. CDR1 and CDR2 from the germline V gene are SGHAT and FQDESV (reference sequence). This CDR3 has 14 residues. The V end lost 5 bases, the J end lost 6 bases, and 13 bases lay between the germline ends. CDR3 loop: CASSRGSGDEKLFF. In DNA, the CDR3 is TGTGCCAGCAGCCGTGGGTCCGGGGATGAAAAACTGTTTTTT.

This sequence joins TRBV7-3 and TRBJ2-7, with D tentatively TRBD1 (6 bases). Trimming shortened V by 2 bases and J by 4 bases, and 18 bases separated the two germline ends. Germline CDR1 and CDR2: SGHTA and FQGTGA. The CDR3 is made up of 16 amino acids. The CDR3 DNA follows: TGTGCCAGCAGCTTAGAGAAAAAGGACAGAGGATACGAGCAGTACTTC. Its translation: CASSLEKKDRGYEQYF.

This chain uses TRBV6-5 with TRBJ2-6; no firm D call. Trimming removed 6 bases from V and 0 bases from J, with 3 bases in between. Germline values: CDR1 MNHEY, CDR2 SVGAGI. The CDR3 covers 13 residues. The CDR3 nucleotides read TGTGCCAGCAGGGTCTCTGGGGCCAACGTCCTGACTTTC. Protein sequence: CASRVSGANVLTF.

The rearrangement uses TRBV30 and TRBJ1-4; 7 bases agree with TRBD1. The CDR3 is 14 residues long. V lost 0 bases, J lost 8 bases, and 6 bases stayed unmatched. CDR1 and CDR2 from the germline V gene are GTSNPN and SVGIG (reference sequence). The CDR3 loop is CAWSVGDRREKLFF. The CDR3 coding sequence is TGTGCCTGGAGTGTAGGGGACAGAAGGGAAAAACTGTTTTTT. Using reference TRBV30 and TRBJ1-4 for the parts outside the CDR3, the full variable domain is SQTIHQWPATLVQPVGSPLSLECTVEGTSNPNLYWYRQAAGRGLQLLFYSVGIGQISSEVPQNLSASRPQDRQFILSSKKLLLSDSGFYLCAWSVGDRREKLFFGSGTQLSVL.

The J gene is TRBJ2-5, the V gene TRBV5-6; D gene uncertain. The CDR3 runs 13 residues. V was cut by 5 bases and J by 1 base, with 9 bases left in between. CDR1 is SGHDT and CDR2 is YYEEEE in the germline V gene. CDR3 DNA: TGTGCCAGCAGTTTCACGGGCCAAGAGACCCAGTACTTC. Amino acids: CASSFTGQETQYF.

This sequence joins TRBV5-1 and TRBJ2-7, with 10 bases aligning to TRBD1. With 7 bases clipped from V and 5 bases from J, the junction kept 9 bases outside the gene matches. Germline V gene lookup returns CDR1 SGHRS and CDR2 YFSETQ. CDR3 length: 14 amino acids. The CDR3 loop reads CASAEGQGIDEQYF. The CDR3 DNA sequence: TGCGCCAGCGCTGAGGGACAGGGGATCGACGAGCAGTACTTC.

The chain couples TRBV30 to TRBJ2-7, with D perhaps TRBD2 (6 bases). CDR3 length: 14 amino acids. V lost 0 bases, J lost 6 bases, and 15 bases lay in between. CDR1 and CDR2 (germline): GTSNPN, SVGIG (reference sequence). The CDR3 DNA follows: TGTGCCTGGAGTGTCTGGGTAGCGGACCCCGAGCAGTACTTC. It translates to CAWSVWVADPEQYF.

The gene calls are TRBV7-9 and TRBJ2-3, with TRBD1 matching 12 bases. The CDR3 runs 16 residues. Unmatched junction bases numbered 4, after V lost 4 bases and J lost 2 bases. Germline CDR1 reads SEHNR; CDR2 reads FQNEAQ (reference sequence). The CDR3 DNA reads TGTGCCAGCAGCTACGGGACAGGGGGCTTCACAGATACGCAGTATTTT. It yields the protein CASSYGTGGFTDTQYF.

The chain uses TRBV4-1 and TRBJ2-3; D remains unclear. The germline V gene encodes CDR1 MGHRA and CDR2 YSYEKL. The CDR3 spans 14 residues. The ends were cut back, 1 base at V and 0 bases at J, with 5 bases in the middle. CDR3 protein: CASSQVQSTDTQYF. The CDR3 DNA sequence: TGCGCCAGCAGCCAAGTCCAAAGCACAGATACGCAGTATTTT.

The count of this clone is one. V usage is TRBV6-5 and J usage is TRBJ2-7; the D gene is possibly TRBD1 (5 bases). The V end lost 0 bases, the J end lost 2 bases, and 8 bases lay between the germline ends. Germline V CDR1 and CDR2: MNHEY, SVGAGI. The CDR3 consists of 14 residues. Written as DNA, the CDR3 is TGTGCCAGCAGTTACTCTCAGGGTACCTACGAGCAGTACTTC. Its translation: CASSYSQGTYEQYF.

The chain employs TRBV29-1 and TRBJ1-1; D possibly corresponds to TRBD1 (6 bases). This CDR3 region has 11 residues. Germline V gene lookup returns CDR1 SQVTM and CDR2 ANQGSEA. V was trimmed by 7 bases and J by 4 bases, leaving 10 bases between them. This chain's CDR3 is CSGRGGTEAFF. DNA for the CDR3: TGCAGCGGGAGGGGGGGCACTGAAGCTTTCTTT.

The chain is built from TRBV21-1 and TRBJ2-7; TRBD1 is taken as the D call from the table, unchecked against the DNA. TRBV21-1 is marked as a pseudogene. This CDR3 comprises 13 residues. The CDR3 region has the DNA TGTGCCAGCCGCGGGACAGGGGCACACGAGCAGTACTTC. It specifies CASRGTGAHEQYF.

CDR3 protein: CASSIGAESKNIQYF. Here the CDR3 DNA reads TGTGCCAGTAGTATTGGGGCGGAAAGTAAAAACATTCAGTACTTC. The J gene is TRBJ2-4, the V gene TRBV19; perhaps TRBD1 as D (5 bases). V lost 3 bases, J lost 4 bases, and 13 bases lay in between. The germline V gene encodes CDR1 LNHDA and CDR2 SQIVND (reference sequence). CDR3 size: 15 residues. Drawing the rest from reference TRBV19 and TRBJ2-4, the complete variable domain is DGGITQSPKYLFRKEGQNVTLSCEQNLNHDAMYWYRQDPGQGLRLIYYSQIVNDFQKGDIAEGYSVSREKKESFPLTVTSAQKNPTAFYLCASSIGAESKNIQYFGAGTRLSVL.

Worth noting for this clone: A read error is likely here: a far larger clone is one base away. This same CDR3 is encoded by further DNA sequences in the sample. The rearrangement joins TRBV5-4 to TRBJ1-2; D is undetermined. V gave up 3 bases and J gave up 1 base, with 1 base separating them. This CDR3 is 11 amino acids long. Germline-derived CDR1 and CDR2 are SGHNT and YYREEE (reference sequence). The CDR3 DNA follows: TGTGCCAGCAGCTATAACTATGGCTACACCTTC. Protein sequence: CASSYNYGYTF. Full variable domain (missing parts from reference TRBV5-4 and TRBJ1-2): ETGVTQSPTHLIKTRGQQVTLRCSSQSGHNTVSWYQQALGQGPQFIFQYYREEENGRGNFPPRFSGLQFPNYSSELNVNALELDDSALYLCASSYNYGYTFGSGTRLTVV.

The rearrangement uses TRBV9 and TRBJ1-6; 7 bases agree with TRBD1. CDR3 length: 14 amino acids. Losses at the gene ends were 1 base for V and 8 bases for J; bases not matched to a gene: 3. Germline CDR1 SGDLS, CDR2 YYNGEE. CDR3 loop: CASSVTGEDSPLHF. For the CDR3, the DNA is TGTGCCAGCAGCGTAACAGGGGAGGATTCACCCCTCCACTTT.

Here the CDR3 DNA reads TGTGCCAGCAGCTTAGAAGGGGAACCAATGAACTATGGCTACACCTTC. Translated: CASSLEGEPMNYGYTF. This chain uses TRBV7-8 with TRBJ1-2; tentatively, D is TRBD1 (5 bases). The germline gives CDR1 SGHVS, CDR2 FQNEAQ. This CDR3 has 16 residues. V lost 1 base and J lost 2, with 14 bases in between.

The rearrangement joins TRBV10-3 to TRBJ2-7, with TRBD1 as a possible D gene (6 bases). With 7 bases removed from V and 0 bases from J, the gap between germline ends came to 10 bases. Germline V gene lookup returns CDR1 ENHRY and CDR2 SYGVKD. The CDR3 has 13 residues. The CDR3 loop is CAINRAGSYEQYF. In DNA form, the CDR3 reads TGTGCCATCAACAGGGCGGGCTCCTACGAGCAGTACTTC.

The CDR3 bases are TGTGCCAGCAGTTACGGCGGGGGGGTAAACAATGAGCAGTTCTTC. Amino acids: CASSYGGGVNNEQFF. V and J are TRBV6-5 and TRBJ2-1; 9 nucleotides line up with TRBD2. Trimming took 2 bases from V and 5 from J; bases not matched to a gene: 4. Germline-derived CDR1 and CDR2 are MNHEY and SVGAGI. The CDR3 totals 15 residues.

This chain uses TRBV7-6 with TRBJ1-2, with 7 bases aligning to TRBD1. The ends lost 1 base at V and 7 bases at J; junction bases unmatched: 9. This CDR3 comprises 15 residues. Germline assignment: CDR1 SGHVS and CDR2 FNYEAQ. CDR3: CASSLETQGPSGYTF. The CDR3 nucleotides are TGTGCCAGCAGCTTAGAAACACAGGGGCCTAGTGGCTACACCTTC.